This TCR beta chain was documented in a study of control samples from healthy donors and cancer patients. Germline V gives CDR1 SNHLY, CDR2 FYNNEI. CDR3 length: 15 amino acids. V was clipped by 5 bases and J by 0 bases, with 11 bases between them. Sequenced by immunoSEQ multiplex PCR; TCRdb stores in-frame clones only, minus some. The table includes about 79,000 clones, approximately 94% detected once. This TCR came from a woman between 40 and 55 years old with lung cancer. This chain uses TRBV2 with TRBJ2-1; unclear D gene. The sequenced sample was PBMCs. The CDR3 bases are TGTGCCAGCAGTACGGGCAGCCTCTCCTACAATGAGCAGTTCTTC. Amino acids: CASSTGSLSYNEQFF.